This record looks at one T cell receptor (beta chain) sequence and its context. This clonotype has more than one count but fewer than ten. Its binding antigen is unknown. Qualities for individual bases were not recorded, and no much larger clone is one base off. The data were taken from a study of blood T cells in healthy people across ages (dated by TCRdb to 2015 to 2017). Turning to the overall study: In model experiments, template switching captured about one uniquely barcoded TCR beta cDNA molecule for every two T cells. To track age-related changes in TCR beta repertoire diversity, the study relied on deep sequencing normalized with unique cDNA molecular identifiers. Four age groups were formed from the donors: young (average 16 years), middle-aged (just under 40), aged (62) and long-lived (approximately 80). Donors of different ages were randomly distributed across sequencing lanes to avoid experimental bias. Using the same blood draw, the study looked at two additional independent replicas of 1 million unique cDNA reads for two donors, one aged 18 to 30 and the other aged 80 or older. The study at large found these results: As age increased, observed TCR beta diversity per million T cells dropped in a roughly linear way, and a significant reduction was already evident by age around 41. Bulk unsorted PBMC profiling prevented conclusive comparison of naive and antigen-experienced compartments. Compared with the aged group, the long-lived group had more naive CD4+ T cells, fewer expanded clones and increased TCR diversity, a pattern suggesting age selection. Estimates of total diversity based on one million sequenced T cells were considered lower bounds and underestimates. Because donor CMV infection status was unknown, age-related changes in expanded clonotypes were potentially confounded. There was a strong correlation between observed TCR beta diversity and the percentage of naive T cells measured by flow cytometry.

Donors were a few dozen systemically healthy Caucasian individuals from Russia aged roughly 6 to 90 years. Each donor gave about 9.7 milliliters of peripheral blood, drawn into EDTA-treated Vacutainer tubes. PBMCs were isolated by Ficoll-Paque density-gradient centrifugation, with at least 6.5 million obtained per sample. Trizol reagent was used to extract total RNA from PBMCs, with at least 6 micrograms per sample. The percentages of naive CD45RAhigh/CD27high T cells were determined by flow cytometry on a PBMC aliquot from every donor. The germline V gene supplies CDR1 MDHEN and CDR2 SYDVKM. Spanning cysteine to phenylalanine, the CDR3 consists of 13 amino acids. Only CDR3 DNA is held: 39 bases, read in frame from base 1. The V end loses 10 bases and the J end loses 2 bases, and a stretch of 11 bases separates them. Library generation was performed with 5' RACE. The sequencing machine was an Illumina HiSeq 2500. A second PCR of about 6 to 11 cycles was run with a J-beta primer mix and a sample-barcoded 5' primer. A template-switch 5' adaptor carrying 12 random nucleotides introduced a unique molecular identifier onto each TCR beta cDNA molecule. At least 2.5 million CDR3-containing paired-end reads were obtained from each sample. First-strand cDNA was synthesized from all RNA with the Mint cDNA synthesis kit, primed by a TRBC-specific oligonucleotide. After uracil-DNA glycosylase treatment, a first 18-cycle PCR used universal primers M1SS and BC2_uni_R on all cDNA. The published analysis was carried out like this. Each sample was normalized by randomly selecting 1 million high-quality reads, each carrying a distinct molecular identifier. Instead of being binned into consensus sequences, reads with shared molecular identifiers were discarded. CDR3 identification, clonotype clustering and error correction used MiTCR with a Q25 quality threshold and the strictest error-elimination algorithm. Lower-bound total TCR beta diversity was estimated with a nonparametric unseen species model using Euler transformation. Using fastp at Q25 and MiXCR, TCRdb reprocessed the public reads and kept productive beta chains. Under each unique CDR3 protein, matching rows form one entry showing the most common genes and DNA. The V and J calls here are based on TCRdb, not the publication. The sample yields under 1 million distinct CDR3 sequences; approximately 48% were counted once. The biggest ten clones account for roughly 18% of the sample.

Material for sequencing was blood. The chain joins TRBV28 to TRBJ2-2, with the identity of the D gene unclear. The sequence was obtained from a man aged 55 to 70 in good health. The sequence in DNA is TGTGCCACCCTTGGTTCCAACACCGGGGAGCTGTTTTTT. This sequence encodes CATLGSNTGELFF.